Listed here are 24 T cell receptor beta chains from one sample, sequenced in a study of T cell changes during pregnancy in multiple sclerosis. Measured with immunoSEQ multiplex PCR; TCRdb has only the in-frame clones, and not every one. This sample has tens of thousands of clones; around 90% occur once, and the top ten carry over 1.3%. Sequences were derived from peripheral blood, sampled before pregnancy. The source of these receptors is a female donor with multiple sclerosis, enrolled in a pregnancy study.

The rearrangement uses TRBV6-1 and TRBJ2-7; 9 bases align to TRBD1. Germline CDR1 MNHNS, CDR2 SASEGT. This CDR3 contains 13 residues. J was trimmed by 2 bases and V by 5 bases; bases with no gene match: 1. The CDR3 nucleotides read TGTGCCAGCAGTCGGGACAGGGCCTACGAGCAGTACTTC. It is translated as CASSRDRAYEQYF.

The rearrangement uses TRBV5-1 and TRBJ1-1; tentative D call: TRBD1 (6 bases). The CDR3 contains 14 residues. CDR1 and CDR2 from the germline V gene are SGHRS and YFSETQ. Trimming left V 4 bases short and J 3 bases short, with 13 bases between. In nucleotides, the CDR3 is TGCGCCAGCAGCCGACAGGTGCGGGACACTGAAGCTTTCTTT. Translated, it gives CASSRQVRDTEAFF.

The sample holds a few counts of this clone. In DNA form, the CDR3 reads TGTGCCAGTAGTCCAATCGGGACAGATGAAGCTTTCTTT. Its protein is CASSPIGTDEAFF. The rearrangement uses TRBV19 and TRBJ1-1; 7 bases map to TRBD1. The CDR3 has 13 residues. V was pared by 5 bases and J by 7 bases, with 7 bases of the junction left unmatched. Germline V CDR1 and CDR2: LNHDA, SQIVND (reference sequence). Full variable domain (rest looked up from reference TRBV19 and TRBJ1-1): DGGITQSPKYLFRKEGQNVTLSCEQNLNHDAMYWYRQDPGQGLRLIYYSQIVNDFQKGDIAEGYSVSREKKESFPLTVTSAQKNPTAFYLCASSPIGTDEAFFGQGTRLTVV.

The chain employs TRBV5-1 and TRBJ2-5; a possible D gene is TRBD2 (6 bases). Per germline, CDR1 SGHRS and CDR2 YFSETQ. The CDR3 has 16 amino acids. The V end lost 4 bases, the J end lost 2 bases, and 18 bases lay between the germline ends. CDR3 nucleotide sequence: TGCGCCAGCAGCGGCGCCTCGGGGGAACTTCAAGAGACCCAGTACTTC. It is translated as CASSGASGELQETQYF.

The chain carries TRBV15 and TRBJ2-7; 8 bases map to TRBD2. The CDR3 has 15 residues. Germline CDR1 and CDR2: LNHNV and YYDKDF (reference sequence). V lost 4 bases to trimming and J lost 2 bases; unmatched junction nucleotides: 7. CDR3 sequence reads: CATSTRGGGTYEQYF. The DNA of the CDR3 is TGTGCCACCAGCACCCGGGGCGGGGGGACCTACGAGCAGTACTTC. The complete variable domain, with remaining parts taken from reference TRBV15 and TRBJ2-7, reads DAMVIQNPRYQVTQFGKPVTLSCSQTLNHNVMYWYQQKSSQAPKLLFHYYDKDFNNEADTPDNFQSRRPNTSFCFLDIRSPGLGDTAMYLCATSTRGGGTYEQYFGPGTRLTVT.

A single count supports this clone. This rearrangement joins TRBV18 to TRBJ1-4, with TRBD1 as a possible D gene (5 bases). Trimming pared 5 bases from V and 3 bases from J, leaving 13 bases between. The germline V gene has CDR1 KGHSH and CDR2 LQKENI. The CDR3 runs to 15 residues. The chain's CDR3 is CASSDSGSPNEKLFF. CDR3 sequence (DNA): TGTGCCAGCTCAGACTCAGGGTCTCCTAATGAAAAACTGTTTTTT.

The chain employs TRBV20-1 and TRBJ2-5; D may be TRBD2 (6 bases). V gave up 7 bases and J gave up 7 bases, with 13 bases separating them. Germline V gene lookup returns CDR1 DFQATT and CDR2 SNEGSKA (reference sequence). The CDR3 contains 11 residues. The CDR3 nucleotides read TGCAGTGGGGGGGTGGAACGGACCCAGTACTTC. This encodes CSGGVERTQYF.

In this sample, this clone turned up a few times. CDR3 amino acids: CASSQGGGAFF. CDR3 DNA sequence: TGTGCCAGCAGCCAAGGGGGGGGAGCTTTCTTT. This chain connects TRBV14 to TRBJ1-1, with D tentatively TRBD1 (5 bases). CDR1 SGHDN and CDR2 FVKESK come from the germline V gene. The CDR3 runs 11 residues. V was pared by 1 base and J by 10 bases, with 7 bases between.

V gene TRBV27 combines with J gene TRBJ1-5; a possible D gene is TRBD1 (5 bases). Germline values: CDR1 MNHEY, CDR2 SMNVEV (reference sequence). CDR3 length equals 15 residues. The V end was cut by 5 bases, the J end by 0 bases, with 11 bases between. The CDR3 sequence is CASSLAGYSNQPQHF. Here the CDR3 DNA reads TGTGCCAGCAGTCTTGCAGGGTATAGCAATCAGCCCCAGCATTTT.

This clone has a handful of counts. This chain uses TRBV19 with TRBJ1-2; 9 nucleotides align to TRBD1. With 3 bases clipped from V and 7 bases from J, the junction kept 6 bases outside the gene matches. The CDR3 runs 14 residues. Germline assignment: CDR1 LNHDA and CDR2 SQIVND (reference sequence). The CDR3 loop is CASSMRDRASGYTF. The CDR3 DNA reads as TGTGCCAGTAGTATGCGGGACAGGGCTTCTGGCTACACCTTC.

The V and J genes are TRBV5-6 and TRBJ2-7; D might be TRBD2 (6 bases). V lost 6 bases and J 3 bases, leaving 13 bases between the germline ends. Germline V gene data show CDR1 as SGHDT and CDR2 as YYEEEE. The CDR3 extends over 13 amino acids. CDR3 sequence (DNA): TGTGCCAGCATTGGAGGGATGAACTACGAGCAGTACTTC. This codes for CASIGGMNYEQYF.

The chain uses TRBV5-8 and TRBJ1-2; D might be TRBD1 (5 bases). CDR1 and CDR2 from the germline V gene are SGHTS and YDEGEE. Trimming took 4 bases from V and 3 from J, leaving 19 bases between them. The CDR3 covers 16 residues. CDR3 in DNA: TGTGCCAGCAGCGGGGGGTCTATCCTCCACTACTATGGCTACACCTTC. Amino acid sequence: CASSGGSILHYYGYTF.

The gene calls are TRBV15 and TRBJ2-1; possible D gene TRBD1, 6 bases. The germline gives CDR1 LNHNV, CDR2 YYDKDF (reference sequence). The CDR3 is 15 amino acids. V was cut by 7 bases and J by 12 bases, with 25 bases left in between. As DNA, the CDR3 is TGTGCCACCACCCCGGACAGTCCCAAAGATATCGGGCAGTTCTTC. Translation: CATTPDSPKDIGQFF.

The chain couples TRBV6-1 to TRBJ1-1; possibly TRBD1 for D (6 bases). CDR3 length: 15 residues. V gave up 3 bases and J gave up 5 bases, with 16 bases separating them. CDR1 is MNHNS, CDR2 SASEGT, per germline. The CDR3, as DNA: TGTGCCAGCAGTGATCACCAGGGGTTGGGGACTGAAGCTTTCTTT. Amino acid sequence: CASSDHQGLGTEAFF.

The V call is TRBV4-1, the J call TRBJ2-5; TRBD2 is a possible D gene (6 bases). Germline loops: CDR1 MGHRA, CDR2 YSYEKL. Trimming removed 2 bases from V and 4 bases from J, with 20 bases in between. The CDR3 is 17 residues long. The CDR3 nucleotides read TGCGCCAGCAGCCAATACGGGCGGGGATTAGGAGGAGAGACCCAGTACTTC. Amino acid sequence: CASSQYGRGLGGETQYF.

The J gene is TRBJ2-7, the V gene TRBV9, with 10 bases fitting TRBD1. Germline-derived CDR1 and CDR2 are SGDLS and YYNGEE. The CDR3 is 16 residues long. Trimming removed 0 bases from V and 4 bases from J; junction bases left unmatched: 7. This CDR3 is CASSVGPGQGSYEQYF. In DNA, the CDR3 is TGTGCCAGCAGCGTAGGTCCGGGACAGGGGTCGTACGAGCAGTACTTC.

J is TRBJ1-1 and V is TRBV5-5; TRBD1 might be the D (6 bases). V was shortened by 3 bases and J by 1 base, with 13 bases between the two germline ends. Germline V lookup: CDR1 SGHKS, CDR2 YYEKEE (reference sequence). CDR3 length: 15 residues. The CDR3 bases are TGTGCCAGCAGCTCCCAGACAGGAGGGAACACTGAAGCTTTCTTT. It encodes CASSSQTGGNTEAFF.

J is TRBJ1-1 and V is TRBV7-2; tentative D call: TRBD1 (6 bases). CDR3 size: 12 residues. Germline V gives CDR1 SGHTA, CDR2 FQGNSA. Trimming removed 5 bases at V and 9 bases at J, with 13 bases between. The CDR3, as DNA: TGTGCCAGCAGCCCAATCTGGGGGCAAGCTTTCTTT. It is translated as CASSPIWGQAFF. The full variable domain, rest sourced from reference TRBV7-2 and TRBJ1-1, is GAGVSQSPSNKVTEKGKDVELRCDPISGHTALYWYRQSLGQGLEFLIYFQGNSAPDKSGLPSDRFSAERTGGSVSTLTIQRTQQEDSAVYLCASSPIWGQAFFGQGTRLTVV.

The rearrangement uses TRBV25-1 and TRBJ1-1; D not certain. Germline V CDR1 and CDR2: MGHDK, SYGVNS. Between the trimmed V and J ends, which lost 5 bases and 4 bases, there was a span of 11 bases. This CDR3 has 13 residues. CDR3 sequence reads: CASSKVSGTEAFF. The CDR3 DNA follows: TGTGCCAGCAGTAAGGTTAGCGGCACTGAAGCTTTCTTT.

The V call is TRBV27, the J call TRBJ2-2; D is unclear. Trimming shortened V by 0 bases and J by 5 bases, and 4 bases separated the two germline ends. The CDR3 length is 13 residues. Germline V gene data show CDR1 as MNHEY and CDR2 as SMNVEV (reference sequence). As DNA, the CDR3 is TGTGCCAGCAGTTTATCCGGGACCGGGGAGCTGTTTTTT. Encoded protein: CASSLSGTGELFF.

The chain links TRBV6-6 to TRBJ2-7, with TRBD2 matching 9 bases. The germline CDR1 and CDR2 sequences are MNHNY and SVGAGI (reference sequence). This CDR3 comprises 16 residues. V lost 4 bases, J lost 3 bases, and 10 bases stayed unmatched. CDR3: CASSSGGGASYYEQYF. CDR3 DNA sequence: TGTGCCAGCAGTTCGGGCGGGGGGGCTTCCTACTACGAGCAGTACTTC.

The V and J genes are TRBV29-1 and TRBJ1-4; 10 nucleotides line up with TRBD1. This CDR3 is built from 12 residues. Germline CDR1 is SQVTM and CDR2 is ANQGSEA. As DNA, the CDR3 is TGCAGTGCCGGGACAGGGGTCGAAAAACTGTTTTTT. Encoded protein: CSAGTGVEKLFF.

The rearrangement links TRBV19 to TRBJ2-7; 8 bases are a match to TRBD1. Trimming cost V 10 bases and J 1 base; bases outside gene matches: 12. Germline V gives CDR1 LNHDA, CDR2 SQIVND (reference sequence). The CDR3 is made up of 15 amino acids. CDR3 nucleotides: TGTGCCACCCAGGGGGGCAGGGGGCCTTCCTACGAGCAGTACTTC. It translates to CATQGGRGPSYEQYF. The whole variable domain, remainder taken from reference TRBV19 and TRBJ2-7, is DGGITQSPKYLFRKEGQNVTLSCEQNLNHDAMYWYRQDPGQGLRLIYYSQIVNDFQKGDIAEGYSVSREKKESFPLTVTSAQKNPTAFYLCATQGGRGPSYEQYFGPGTRLTVT.

V gene TRBV5-1 combines with J gene TRBJ1-1; D may be TRBD1 (5 bases). The V end lost 5 bases, the J end lost 4 bases, and 18 bases lay between the germline ends. Germline CDR1 is SGHRS and CDR2 is YFSETQ. This CDR3 has 15 residues. The DNA of the CDR3 is TGCGCCAGCAGTTATGGGGGGGGAGGAGGCACTGAAGCTTTCTTT. It specifies CASSYGGGGGTEAFF.